This T cell receptor (beta chain) derives from a study of cytomegalovirus exposure and HLA in healthy donors. This clone occurred a few times. The CDR3 extends over 14 amino acids. V was cut by 4 bases and J by 4 bases, with 16 bases left in between. CDR1 is GTSNPN, CDR2 SVGIG, per germline (reference sequence). It was with 60 Vbeta and 13 Jbeta primers that the PCR ran. The method was immunoSEQ multiplex PCR; TCRdb's version includes in-frame clones alone and lacks a portion of them. The sample records 72,000 or so clones, around 82% being singletons. Material: PBMCs. The chain uses TRBV30 and TRBJ1-1, with no clear D. This receptor was identified in a man aged 18 to 30 in good health and CMV-seropositive. The CDR3 loop is CAWNTPGIGTEAFF. The CDR3 DNA follows: TGTGCCTGGAATACCCCCGGGATCGGCACTGAAGCTTTCTTT.